This TCR beta chain came from a study of OX40 agonist ivuxolimab in advanced cancers. Assay used: immunoSEQ multiplex PCR; TCRdb lists only in-frame clones, some missing. The sample records 80,000 or so clones, roughly four fifths being singletons. The CDR3 loop spans 15 amino acids. Germline assignment: CDR1 SNHLY and CDR2 FYNNEI. V was clipped by 5 bases and J by 0 bases, with 11 bases between them. The chain links TRBV2 to TRBJ2-1; no definite D call. The input for sequencing was CD4+ or CD8+ T cells sorted from blood, taken in a trial of the OX40 agonist ivuxolimab. This TCR was recovered from an adult with an advanced solid tumor such as melanoma, head and neck, liver or kidney cancer. CDR3 DNA sequence: TGTGCCAGCAGTAACAAGGGCCTCTCCTACAATGAGCAGTTCTTC. The encoded protein is CASSNKGLSYNEQFF.